The 18 T cell receptor beta chains below come from one sample, sequenced in a study of blood T cell repertoires in COVID-19. Data came from immunoSEQ multiplex PCR; TCRdb stores just in-frame clones and leaves some out. The table lists around 230,000 clones, around nine tenths of them singletons. The sequenced sample consisted of peripheral blood. Source of these receptors: a man in his forties with acute or convalescent COVID-19.

The chain combines TRBV19 with TRBJ1-5; D is uncertain. The CDR3 covers 16 residues. Germline V CDR1 and CDR2: LNHDA, SQIVND (reference sequence). Trimming took 3 bases from V and 0 from J, leaving 12 bases between them. The CDR3 DNA reads TGTGCCAGTAGTATCTACTCTGCCCGTAGCAATCAGCCCCAGCATTTT. Its translation is CASSIYSARSNQPQHF. Combining the CDR3 with reference TRBV19 and TRBJ1-5 gives the whole variable domain DGGITQSPKYLFRKEGQNVTLSCEQNLNHDAMYWYRQDPGQGLRLIYYSQIVNDFQKGDIAEGYSVSREKKESFPLTVTSAQKNPTAFYLCASSIYSARSNQPQHFGDGTRLSIL.

The V and J genes are TRBV27 and TRBJ2-3; TRBD1 matches 7 bases. Germline V gene lookup returns CDR1 MNHEY and CDR2 SMNVEV (reference sequence). With V trimmed by 6 bases and J by 2 bases, 8 bases remained unmatched. CDR3 size: 15 residues. CDR3 DNA sequence: TGTGCCAGCAGGCGTCAGGGGGTGCTCACAGATACGCAGTATTTT. Protein sequence: CASRRQGVLTDTQYF.

The chain recombines TRBV28 with TRBJ2-7; 14 bases are shared with TRBD2. Germline V gene data show CDR1 as MDHEN and CDR2 as SYDVKM. The CDR3 runs 16 residues. The junction had 11 bases not matched to a gene; V was cut back by 6 bases and J by 7 bases. The CDR3, as DNA: TGTGCCAGCAGCCTCCGACCGGGACTAGCGGGAGTTGAGCAGTACTTC. This translates into CASSLRPGLAGVEQYF.

V is TRBV28 and J is TRBJ2-2; D possibly corresponds to TRBD1 (6 bases). Germline-derived CDR1 and CDR2 are MDHEN and SYDVKM. V gave up 3 bases and J gave up 6 bases, with 11 bases separating them. This CDR3 comprises 14 residues. The CDR3 sequence is CASSFPRGSGELFF. The CDR3 DNA reads TGTGCCAGCAGTTTCCCCAGGGGCTCCGGGGAGCTGTTTTTT. Full variable domain (outside the CDR3, taken from reference TRBV28 and TRBJ2-2): DVKVTQSSRYLVKRTGEKVFLECVQDMDHENMFWYRQDPGLGLRLIYFSYDVKMKEKGDIPEGYSVSREKKERFSLILESASTNQTSMYLCASSFPRGSGELFFGEGSRLTVL.

In this sample, this clone turned up once. The chain links TRBV6-5 to TRBJ2-2; D ambiguous. CDR3 length: 14 amino acids. Germline-derived CDR1 and CDR2 are MNHEY and SVGAGI. The V end was cut by 5 bases, the J end by 4 bases, with 11 bases between. CDR3 amino acids: CASSPLEVTGELFF. DNA for the CDR3: TGTGCCAGCAGTCCCCTCGAGGTCACCGGGGAGCTGTTTTTT.

This chain uses TRBV19 with TRBJ2-7, with TRBD1 identical over 9 bases. V lost 10 bases and J lost 2; bases outside the gene matches: 9. This CDR3 is 14 amino acids long. Germline CDR1 and CDR2: LNHDA and SQIVND (reference sequence). This CDR3 reads CATKTGGVAYEQYF. CDR3 nucleotides: TGTGCCACCAAGACAGGGGGTGTAGCCTACGAGCAGTACTTC.

This chain links TRBV9 with TRBJ2-3, with D possibly being TRBD1 (5 bases). CDR3 length: 16 residues. Trimming removed 3 bases from V and 2 bases from J, with 16 bases in between. The germline CDR1 and CDR2 sequences are SGDLS and YYNGEE. The CDR3 loop reads CASSGRVDIPTDTQYF. DNA for the CDR3: TGTGCCAGCAGCGGGAGAGTGGACATACCCACAGATACGCAGTATTTT.

Only one count was recorded for this clone. V usage is TRBV3-1 (or the pseudogene TRBV3-2) and J usage is TRBJ1-4; D gene ambiguous. Trimming removed 4 bases at V and 6 bases at J, with 9 bases between. The CDR3 is 13 residues long. The germline CDR1 and CDR2 sequences are LGHDT and YNNKEL (reference sequence). This CDR3 reads CASSPGGYEKLFF. The DNA for the CDR3 is TGTGCCAGCAGCCCCGGCGGGTATGAAAAACTGTTTTTT.

A remark on this clone: The junction shows a germline mismatch at one end, possibly a read error. The V gene is TRBV7-2, the J gene TRBJ1-2; D is unclear. The CDR3 is 13 residues long. Germline CDR1 is SGHTA and CDR2 is FQGNSA. The CDR3 coding sequence is TGTGCCAGCAGCTTAGATAGCGTCCGTCCGGCCGACTTC. It translates to CASSLDSVRPADF. Combining the CDR3 with reference TRBV7-2 and TRBJ1-2 gives the whole variable domain GAGVSQSPSNKVTEKGKDVELRCDPISGHTALYWYRQSLGQGLEFLIYFQGNSAPDKSGLPSDRFSAERTGGSVSTLTIQRTQQEDSAVYLCASSLDSVRPADFGSGTRLTVV.

On this clone itself: In the same sample, other DNA sequences code for this CDR3. The CDR3 DNA follows: TGTGCCAGCTCACTCGGACAGGGCGAGCAGTACTTC. It codes for CASSLGQGEQYF. V is TRBV18 and J is TRBJ2-7; 8 bases align to TRBD1. V lost 4 bases to trimming and J lost 6 bases; unmatched junction nucleotides: 2. The CDR3 contains 12 residues. Germline-derived CDR1 and CDR2 are KGHSH and LQKENI.

The J gene is TRBJ2-1, the V gene TRBV11-2, with 10 nucleotides matching TRBD2. V gave up 5 bases and J gave up 2 bases; unmatched junction bases: 3. The CDR3 spans 15 residues. The V gene's germline CDR1 is SGHAT and CDR2 FQNNGV. The chain's CDR3 is CASSPGLAAYNEQFF. The CDR3, as DNA: TGTGCCAGCAGCCCCGGACTAGCGGCCTACAATGAGCAGTTCTTC.

The gene calls are TRBV4-1 and TRBJ2-3; D gene ambiguous. Germline V gene data show CDR1 as MGHRA and CDR2 as YSYEKL. Trimming shortened V by 0 bases and J by 0 bases, and 10 bases separated the two germline ends. The length of the CDR3 is 16 residues. The CDR3 nucleotides read TGCGCCAGCAGCCAAGATCGTCCGTTCAGCACAGATACGCAGTATTTT. Translating it yields CASSQDRPFSTDTQYF.

The chain has TRBV6-5 and TRBJ2-2, with a weak D call TRBD2 (6 bases). The germline V gene encodes CDR1 MNHEY and CDR2 SVGAGI. This CDR3 spans 16 amino acids. V lost 2 bases to trimming and J lost 3 bases, with 13 bases between them. CDR3 amino acids: CASSYASRRDTGELFF. In DNA, the CDR3 is TGTGCCAGCAGTTACGCGTCTCGGAGGGACACCGGGGAGCTGTTTTTT.

J is TRBJ2-4 and V is TRBV10-1; D may be TRBD1 (5 bases). Germline V gives CDR1 WNHNN, CDR2 SYGVQD (reference sequence). Trimming took off 6 bases at V and 3 bases at J, with 12 bases between the two ends. The CDR3 loop spans 14 amino acids. The CDR3 loop reads CASRQAWGKNIQYF. The CDR3 bases are TGCGCCAGCAGACAGGCCTGGGGCAAAAACATTCAGTACTTC.

The chain has TRBV6-5 and TRBJ1-3; TRBD1 matches 7 bases. Trimming at V came to 6 bases and at J to 0 bases, leaving 5 bases not matched to a gene. The germline V gene encodes CDR1 MNHEY and CDR2 SVGAGI. This CDR3 contains 15 residues. The CDR3 loop is CASSTGAYSGNTIYF. CDR3 coding DNA: TGTGCCAGCAGCACAGGGGCTTACTCTGGAAACACCATATATTTT.

This chain uses TRBV3-1 (or the pseudogene TRBV3-2) with TRBJ2-2, with 11 bases that match TRBD1. Per the germline V gene, CDR1 is LGHDT and CDR2 is YNNKEL (reference sequence). J gave up 7 bases and V 4 bases, and 8 bases lay outside the gene matches. The CDR3 is 16 residues long. The CDR3 bases are TGTGCCAGCAGCCGGTGGACAGGGGGCGCGAGCGGGGAGCTGTTTTTT. It encodes CASSRWTGGASGELFF.

The J gene is TRBJ1-2, the V gene TRBV4-1; the D is unclear. The germline V gene has CDR1 MGHRA and CDR2 YSYEKL. The length of the CDR3 is 14 residues. V was cut by 3 bases and J by 6 bases, with 14 bases left in between. CDR3 loop: CASSHVSGNHGYTF. The CDR3 coding sequence is TGCGCCAGCAGCCATGTTTCCGGGAACCATGGCTACACCTTC.

The rearrangement links TRBV27 to TRBJ2-2, with 9 bases fitting TRBD2. From germline, CDR1 is MNHEY and CDR2 SMNVEV (reference sequence). The CDR3 contains 18 residues. V shed 6 bases, J shed 4 bases, and the junction held 15 bases outside the gene matches. In DNA, the CDR3 is TGTGCCAGCAGCTGGGACCTAGCGGGGCTCGGGAGCACCGGGGAGCTGTTTTTT. This gives the protein CASSWDLAGLGSTGELFF.